Each of the 21 T cell receptor beta chains below was sequenced from the same sample in a study of T cell changes during pregnancy in multiple sclerosis. The repertoire was sequenced with immunoSEQ multiplex PCR; TCRdb's copy has only in-frame clones and lacks some. The data contain about 67,000 clones, 80% to 90% of them singletons. Sequenced here: peripheral blood, sampled in the first trimester of pregnancy. The receptors were sampled from a female donor with multiple sclerosis, enrolled in a pregnancy study.

This chain's CDR3 is CASSLDLATGPYEQYF. DNA of the CDR3: TGTGCCAGCAGCTTAGATCTCGCGACAGGCCCCTACGAGCAGTACTTC. The rearrangement uses TRBV11-2 and TRBJ2-7; D is perhaps TRBD1 (6 bases). V lost 0 bases to trimming and J lost 2 bases, with 14 bases between them. The CDR3 length is 16 residues. The germline CDR1 and CDR2 sequences are SGHAT and FQNNGV.

This clone was recorded only once. This chain uses TRBV5-1 with TRBJ2-5; the D is unclear. CDR3 length: 13 residues. Trimming removed 2 bases from V and 2 bases from J, with 7 bases in between. The germline CDR1 and CDR2 sequences are SGHRS and YFSETQ. Here the CDR3 reads CASSFPPQETQYF. The CDR3 DNA is TGCGCCAGCAGCTTCCCCCCACAAGAGACCCAGTACTTC. Based on the CDR3 plus reference TRBV5-1 and TRBJ2-5, the full variable domain is KAGVTQTPRYLIKTRGQQVTLSCSPISGHRSVSWYQQTPGQGLQFLFEYFSETQRNKGNFPGRFSGRQFSNSRSEMNVSTLELGDSALYLCASSFPPQETQYFGPGTRLLVL.

The chain carries TRBV5-4 and TRBJ2-1; 9 nucleotides agree with TRBD1. Per the germline V gene, CDR1 is SGHNT and CDR2 is YYREEE (reference sequence). After removal of 2 bases from V and 7 bases from J, the junction contained 7 bases not matched to a gene. The CDR3 is 15 residues long. The DNA of the CDR3 is TGTGCCAGCAGCTTACAACAGGGGGCCGGGAATGAGCAGTTCTTC. Amino acids: CASSLQQGAGNEQFF.

This chain uses TRBV19 with TRBJ2-3, with D possibly matching TRBD1 (5 bases). Germline CDR1 and CDR2: LNHDA and SQIVND (reference sequence). V lost 6 bases to trimming and J lost 0 bases, with 10 bases between them. The CDR3 length is 14 residues. The CDR3 bases are TGTGCCAGTAGGGGGCTGGACAGCACAGATACGCAGTATTTT. Protein product: CASRGLDSTDTQYF.

V usage is TRBV5-8 and J usage is TRBJ2-1; TRBD2 matches 11 bases. The germline gives CDR1 SGHTS, CDR2 YDEGEE. After removal of 4 bases from V and 4 bases from J, the junction contained 4 bases not matched to a gene. The CDR3 is 15 amino acids. This CDR3 reads CASSPRLAGYNEQFF. The CDR3 region has the DNA TGTGCCAGCAGCCCGAGACTAGCGGGATACAATGAGCAGTTCTTC.

V usage is TRBV20-1 and J usage is TRBJ1-1; TRBD1 is a possible D gene (5 bases). Trimming pared 5 bases from V and 2 bases from J, leaving 6 bases between. The CDR3 loop spans 11 amino acids. Germline V CDR1 and CDR2: DFQATT, SNEGSKA (reference sequence). CDR3 amino acids: CSAQGNTEAFF. CDR3 in DNA: TGCAGTGCTCAGGGAAACACTGAAGCTTTCTTT.

The chain uses TRBV27 and TRBJ2-2; TRBD1 matches 9 bases. This CDR3 has 14 residues. The germline gives CDR1 MNHEY, CDR2 SMNVEV (reference sequence). V lost 5 bases to trimming and J lost 6 bases; unmatched junction nucleotides: 4. CDR3 in amino acids: CASSNRGHAGELFF. Written as DNA, the CDR3 is TGTGCCAGCAGTAACAGGGGGCACGCCGGGGAGCTGTTTTTT.

This clone was detected once. The chain uses TRBV30 and TRBJ1-1, with D possibly being TRBD1 (5 bases). The CDR3 spans 13 residues. V lost 0 bases and J lost 10, with 15 bases in between. The germline gives CDR1 GTSNPN, CDR2 SVGIG (reference sequence). CDR3 coding DNA: TGTGCCTGGAGTGTTTTGGGGGGGGGAGGAGCTTTCTTT. Translation gives CAWSVLGGGGAFF.

The chain couples TRBV6-5 to TRBJ1-2; 9 bases match TRBD1. Germline assignment: CDR1 MNHEY and CDR2 SVGAGI. The CDR3 totals 14 residues. With V trimmed by 6 bases and J by 8 bases, 10 bases remained unmatched. CDR3 nucleotides: TGTGCCAGCAGACCACCGGGACAGGGAGGAGGCTACACCTTC. This sequence encodes CASRPPGQGGGYTF.

The J gene is TRBJ2-1, the V gene TRBV19; D is perhaps TRBD1 (6 bases). Trimming pared 5 bases from V and 4 bases from J, leaving 9 bases between. Looked up from germline, CDR1 is LNHDA and CDR2 is SQIVND (reference sequence). The length of the CDR3 is 13 residues. The CDR3 DNA reads as TGTGCCAGTAGTGCCGGGACATACAATGAGCAGTTCTTC. Its protein product is CASSAGTYNEQFF.

V and J are TRBV30 and TRBJ1-5, with D perhaps TRBD1 (6 bases). Germline CDR1 reads GTSNPN; CDR2 reads SVGIG (reference sequence). V was cut by 5 bases and J by 2 bases, with 10 bases left in between. The CDR3 is 13 amino acids. The CDR3 sequence is CAWGQHRNQPQHF. The CDR3 bases are TGTGCCTGGGGACAGCATCGCAATCAGCCCCAGCATTTT.

As for this clone: One end of the junction is discordant with germline, which a read error may explain. The rearrangement uses TRBV5-1 and TRBJ1-1; D uncertain. The CDR3 sequence is 13 residues long. CDR1 and CDR2 from the germline V gene are SGHRS and YFSETQ. The CDR3 DNA reads as TGCGCCAGCAGCTTGGGGCAGAACATTGAAGCTTTCTTT. It translates to CASSLGQNIEAFF.

V and J are TRBV7-3 and TRBJ1-1, with D perhaps matching TRBD1 (6 bases). Trimming left V 2 bases short and J 4 bases short, with 14 bases between. Germline V gene lookup returns CDR1 SGHTA and CDR2 FQGTGA. This CDR3 spans 15 amino acids. The CDR3 loop reads CASSLSGAPGTEAFF. The CDR3 DNA sequence: TGTGCCAGCAGCTTATCAGGGGCCCCCGGCACTGAAGCTTTCTTT.

The rearrangement uses TRBV5-1 and TRBJ1-6; possible D gene TRBD1, 6 bases. With 3 bases removed from V and 9 bases from J, the gap between germline ends came to 19 bases. CDR1 and CDR2 (germline): SGHRS, YFSETQ. The CDR3 has 16 amino acids. This CDR3 is CASSSTTGEGSSPLHF. In DNA, the CDR3 is TGCGCCAGCAGCTCCACGACAGGAGAGGGGAGTTCACCCCTCCACTTT.

This chain links TRBV27 with TRBJ2-7; D gene uncertain. V was clipped by 5 bases and J by 10 bases, with 18 bases between them. The CDR3 totals 13 residues. CDR1 MNHEY and CDR2 SMNVEV come from the germline V gene (reference sequence). As DNA, the CDR3 is TGTGCCAGCAGTCTAAGCAATAATCCCCCTCAGTACTTC. It translates to CASSLSNNPPQYF.

The V and J genes are TRBV25-1 and TRBJ1-2; possible D gene TRBD1, 5 bases. Trimming took off 5 bases at V and 1 base at J, with 8 bases between the two ends. The CDR3 has 13 amino acids. Per the germline V gene, CDR1 is MGHDK and CDR2 is SYGVNS. This CDR3 is CASSLTVNYGYTF. The CDR3 coding sequence is TGTGCCAGCAGTTTGACAGTTAACTATGGCTACACCTTC.

The chain combines TRBV7-2 with TRBJ2-7; 8 nucleotides match TRBD2. The V gene end was trimmed by 2 bases and the J gene end by 1 base; junction bases not matched to a gene: 4. The CDR3 covers 15 residues. Germline values: CDR1 SGHTA, CDR2 FQGNSA. CDR3 in DNA: TGTGCCAGCAGCTTAAAAGCGGGAGTGTCCTACGAGCAGTACTTC. Translation gives CASSLKAGVSYEQYF.

J is TRBJ1-1 and V is TRBV6-1; 7 bases match TRBD1. V trimming: 4 bases; J trimming: 4 bases; junction bases outside the gene matches: 3. The length of the CDR3 is 13 residues. Germline assignment: CDR1 MNHNS and CDR2 SASEGT. This CDR3 reads CASSGGQFTEAFF. The CDR3 DNA is TGTGCCAGCAGTGGGGGACAGTTCACTGAAGCTTTCTTT.

V usage is TRBV6-6 and J usage is TRBJ1-3; perhaps TRBD1 as D (5 bases). From germline, CDR1 is MNHNY and CDR2 SVGAGI (reference sequence). The V gene lost 6 bases and the J gene lost 0 bases, with 12 bases spanning the gap. This CDR3 region has 15 residues. CDR3 protein: CASRDRTYSGNTIYF. The CDR3 region has the DNA TGTGCCAGCAGAGACAGAACTTACTCTGGAAACACCATATATTTT.

This sequence joins TRBV5-1 and TRBJ2-1; TRBD1 is a possible D gene (6 bases). V lost 1 base, J lost 2 bases, and 10 bases lay in between. The CDR3 length is 15 residues. From germline, CDR1 is SGHRS and CDR2 YFSETQ. CDR3: CASSLTGNPYNEQFF. The CDR3 DNA is TGCGCCAGCAGCTTGACAGGGAATCCCTACAATGAGCAGTTCTTC.

The chain carries TRBV6-4 and TRBJ2-3, with a possible D match to TRBD1 (5 bases). Germline-derived CDR1 and CDR2 are MRHNA and SNTAGT. Between the trimmed V and J ends, which lost 8 bases and 4 bases, there was a span of 13 bases. This CDR3 comprises 13 residues. CDR3 sequence reads: CASRAGYADTQYF. CDR3 nucleotide sequence: TGTGCCAGCCGGGCAGGGTACGCAGATACGCAGTATTTT.